This TCR beta chain stems from a study of blood T cell repertoires in COVID-19. Germline V gene sequence: CDR1 MNHEY, CDR2 SMNVEV (reference sequence). CDR3 length: 16 residues. Losses at the gene ends were 3 bases for V and 9 bases for J; bases not matched to a gene: 8. Profiling relied on immunoSEQ multiplex PCR, and the TCRdb table lists in-frame clones only, not all of them. The table includes 100,000 to 150,000 clones, about 88% detected once. This receptor was taken from a man aged 40-49 years with acute COVID-19. The sample consisted of PBMCs or T cells enriched from blood (not recorded which). V is TRBV27 and J is TRBJ2-1; 13 bases line up with TRBD2. In nucleotides, the CDR3 is TGTGCCAGCAGTTTTCTCACTAGCGGGGGGGCGGGTGAGCAGTTCTTC. Amino acid sequence: CASSFLTSGGAGEQFF.